One TCR beta chain is described in this entry. Its antigen is currently not known. There are no base qualities to consult, and no much larger clone falls within one base. This entry belongs to a study of T cell responses to AZD1222 COVID-19 vaccine (dated by TCRdb to about 2021). For context, the study as a whole: AZD1222 recipients whose second dose came at about 4 weeks and those whose second dose came at about 12 weeks were combined into one group, since spike-specific TCR depth and breadth did not differ between the two schedules. TCR sequencing covered approximately 230 trial participants: 200 to 220 given two doses of AZD1222 and 26 given two doses of MenACWY control vaccine. Trial participants were enrolled by age into 18-55, 56-69 and 70-plus year subgroups, with around 150, 28 and 57 TCR-sequenced participants respectively.

The CDR3 regions of human TCRbeta chains were subjected to immunosequencing. The study's processing was this. TCRs in the repertoires were compared against a reference library of SARS-CoV-2-specific TCRs that had been generated with the MIRA antigen-specificity platform. Breadth was defined as the fraction of unique TCRs that were SARS-CoV-2-associated. Depth was defined as the fraction of total T cells that were SARS-CoV-2-associated. Using the MIRA data, each spike-specific TCR was assigned both to the spike region to which the TCR was reactive and to a CD4 or CD8 class. Log10-transformed breadth and depth values were compared by one-way ANOVA with Sidak's multiple comparisons tests. The clones in this table, taken by TCRdb from immuneACCESS, are in-frame only. Not every clone is retained; where verified, under half of the shortfall comes from an unresolved V gene, and the cause of the rest is unknown. That table furnishes V, J and clone size, whereas the DNA furnished D and trimming. The sample includes 140,000 or so clones, with just over 90% observed a single time. The ten largest clones capture around 1.9% of the sample.

From a lookup of the germline V gene (reference sequence), CDR1 and CDR2 are SGHKS and YYEKEE. The CDR3 numbers 13 residues from cysteine through phenylalanine. Kept here is only the CDR3 DNA, which spans 39 bases and is read in frame from base 1. V gives up 0 bases and J gives up 6 bases, and the segment between their germline ends measures 8 bases. Results and caveats for the whole study, not just this receptor: Participants were mostly white British, with more females than males. The authors suggested clonal diversity may have been underestimated. Epitopes outside the regions mutated in the B.1.351 and B.1.1.7 variants were reportedly recognized by nearly half of the unique spike-specific TCRs. Spike-specific TCR breadth and depth rose significantly after two AZD1222 doses compared with day 0 and with MenACWY recipients. Conclusions about previously exposed vaccinees are limited because only 5 or 6 AZD1222 recipients were SARS-CoV-2 seropositive at baseline. In the small 56-69-year group, the increase in depth fell short of significance, most likely because of low power. The whole spike protein was spanned by vaccine-associated CD4 TCRs, and dominant responses were seen in regions 160-218 and 743-854. No day 14 peak-response samples were available, so repertoires were characterized only after the peak T cell response.

Taken with the paper, the label for time point translates to: baseline before first vaccination. The vaccinee samples were drawn from two UK trials, COV001 and COV002, one of which was a single-blind randomized controlled phase 2/3 trial testing AZD1222 (ChAdOx1 nCoV-19) in healthy adults. For TCRbeta chain sequencing, PBMC samples were collected from trial participants at day 0 and at day 28 after the second dose. This clonotype originated in an adult in good health. This receptor chain uses TRBV5-5 and TRBJ2-3; matching of 5 bases hints at TRBD2 as the D gene. The specimen was peripheral blood, collected on day 0 of AZD1222 vaccination. This receptor carries the CDR3 CASSLEVADTQYF. The DNA sequence reads TGTGCCAGCAGCTTGGAGGTAGCGGATACGCAGTATTTT. With the rest looked up from the reference TRBV5-5 and TRBJ2-3 genes rather than sequenced, the full variable domain is DAGVTQSPTHLIKTRGQQVTLRCSPISGHKSVSWYQQVLGQGPQFIFQYYEKEERGRGNFPDRFSARQFPNYSSELNVNALLLGDSALYLCASSLEVADTQYFGPGTRLTVL.